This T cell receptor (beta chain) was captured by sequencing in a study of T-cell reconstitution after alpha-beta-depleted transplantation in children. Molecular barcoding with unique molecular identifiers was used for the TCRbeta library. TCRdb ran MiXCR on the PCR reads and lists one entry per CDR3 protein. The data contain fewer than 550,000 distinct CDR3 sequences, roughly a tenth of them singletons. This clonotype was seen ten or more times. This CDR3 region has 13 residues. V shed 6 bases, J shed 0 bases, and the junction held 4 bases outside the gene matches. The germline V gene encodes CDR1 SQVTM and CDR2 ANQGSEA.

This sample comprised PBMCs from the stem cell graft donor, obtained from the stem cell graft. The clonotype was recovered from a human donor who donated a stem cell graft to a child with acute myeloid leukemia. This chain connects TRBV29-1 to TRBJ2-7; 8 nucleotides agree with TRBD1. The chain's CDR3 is CSVRTGSSYEQYF. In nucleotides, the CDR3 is TGCAGCGTCAGGACAGGGAGCTCCTACGAGCAGTACTTC.